This T cell receptor beta chain was profiled in a study of shared clonotypes between healthy human individuals. Some clones are missing from TCRdb's copy, which holds only in-frame ones; the method was immunoSEQ multiplex PCR. Of about 1,500,000 clones in the sample, 96% were seen once. The sample was naive CD4+ T cells sorted from blood. Regarding subset: CD45RA+ positively selected. This clonotype was obtained from a young man in good health.

CDR3 DNA: TGTGCCAGCAGCTTAAAACCGGGACAAGAGACCCAGTACTTC. This codes for CASSLKPGQETQYF. The chain recombines TRBV11-2 with TRBJ2-5; D is possibly TRBD2 (5 bases). This CDR3 spans 14 amino acids. The ends were cut back, 2 bases at V and 2 bases at J, with 9 bases in the middle. CDR1 is SGHAT, CDR2 FQNNGV, per germline.